These T cell receptor beta chains were read from a single sample in a study of human T cells and chemical hapten exposure. TCRdb fed the RACE reads into MiXCR, producing one record per CDR3 protein. The data hold about 120,000 distinct CDR3 sequences, with approximately 15% observed a single time. This sample comprised whole blood, obtained in connection with sensitization to the hapten diphenylcyclopropenone (DPC). The receptor set was obtained from a woman aged 18-29 years with alopecia areata. Some clones in this sample may be carry-over from other donors' samples. Each CDR3 is given without its conserved first and last residue. A D gene is named only where the DNA matches it firmly.

v_gene: TRBV2; d_gene: NA; j_gene: TRBJ1-2; CDR3aa: ASSQGTLSYGYT
v_gene: TRBV14; d_gene: TRBD1; j_gene: TRBJ1-1; CDR3aa: ASSARDREPGVAPKGTTEAF
v_gene: TRBV7-6; d_gene: NA; j_gene: TRBJ2-1; CDR3aa: ASSPRTVSSYNEQF
v_gene: TRBV3-1; d_gene: NA; j_gene: TRBJ2-2; CDR3aa: ASSPGGGGTGELF
v_gene: TRBV7-7; d_gene: NA; j_gene: TRBJ2-6; CDR3aa: ASSPGGPFGVLT
v_gene: TRBV27; d_gene: TRBD2; j_gene: TRBJ2-5; CDR3aa: ASSPLLAGEETQY
v_gene: TRBV6-1; d_gene: NA; j_gene: TRBJ2-7; CDR3aa: ASSEFAMVRSYEQY
v_gene: TRBV7-6; d_gene: TRBD2; j_gene: TRBJ2-1; CDR3aa: ASSPTRRASGGGYEQF
v_gene: TRBV12-3/TRBV12-4; d_gene: TRBD1; j_gene: TRBJ1-2; CDR3aa: ASSLNRGNYGYT
v_gene: TRBV19; d_gene: NA; j_gene: TRBJ2-3; CDR3aa: ASSGTPDTQY
v_gene: TRBV6-2/TRBV6-3; d_gene: NA; j_gene: TRBJ1-1; CDR3aa: ASSPPPNTEAF
v_gene: TRBV4-3; d_gene: NA; j_gene: TRBJ1-2; CDR3aa: ASSQDGRVRNGYT
v_gene: TRBV11-2; d_gene: NA; j_gene: TRBJ2-4; CDR3aa: ASSLAGGIATIQY
v_gene: TRBV20-1; d_gene: NA; j_gene: TRBJ2-7; CDR3aa: SASSGKGGHYEQY
v_gene: TRBV7-6; d_gene: TRBD1; j_gene: TRBJ2-5; CDR3aa: ASSPKPGQREETQY
v_gene: TRBV5-5; d_gene: TRBD1; j_gene: TRBJ2-6; CDR3aa: ASSFQGASGANVLT
v_gene: TRBV20-1; d_gene: NA; j_gene: TRBJ1-1; CDR3aa: SAPSPGQNTEAF
v_gene: TRBV7-9; d_gene: NA; j_gene: TRBJ1-1; CDR3aa: ASSLIRDPEAF
v_gene: TRBV5-6; d_gene: NA; j_gene: TRBJ1-2; CDR3aa: ASSLVGEFYGYT
v_gene: TRBV7-2; d_gene: TRBD1; j_gene: TRBJ2-7; CDR3aa: ASSWGQGYREQY
v_gene: TRBV7-9; d_gene: TRBD1; j_gene: TRBJ1-5; CDR3aa: ASSQGQGVNQPQH